This record looks at one T cell receptor beta chain sequence and its context. The antigen remains unidentified. Via MiXCR, TCRdb re-called the 5' RACE reads, giving one row per CDR3 protein. Of roughly 490,000 distinct CDR3 sequences in the sample, approximately 14% were seen once. CDR3 size: 16 residues. The junction had 2 bases not matched to a gene; V was cut back by 6 bases and J by 0 bases. Germline assignment: CDR1 DFQATT and CDR2 SNEGSKA (reference sequence). This record belongs to a study of identical twins. The study's findings and limits: The abundant beta clonotypes from cord blood had fewer insertions, and memory repertoires had none of this.

The sample was also linked to a second study, of yellow fever vaccine responses in identical twins.

Sequenced material: CD4+ T cells sorted from blood. This TCR was sampled from a woman younger than 30 in good health. The V gene is TRBV20-1, the J gene TRBJ2-2; 15 nucleotides line up with TRBD2. DNA for the CDR3: TGCAGTGCCAGGACTAGCGGGAGGGCGAACACCGGGGAGCTGTTTTTT. This encodes CSARTSGRANTGELFF.